The T cell receptor (beta chain) under discussion was sequenced for a study of T-cell reconstitution after alpha-beta-depleted transplantation in children. Study conclusions and caveats: Newly produced T cells mostly accounted for T-cell counts and diversity one year post-transplant.

The CDR3 consists of 16 residues. V was pared by 2 bases and J by 6 bases, with 17 bases between. Molecular barcoding with unique molecular identifiers was used for the TCRbeta library. TCRdb ran MiXCR on the PCR reads and lists one entry per CDR3 protein. The sample lists around 960,000 distinct CDR3 sequences, around 30% occurring once. This clonotype turned up a few times. The antigen is undetermined. This receptor was obtained from a boy under two years old who had a stem cell transplant for SCID, so the T cells may come from the graft donor. Sequences were derived from PBMCs, mostly from graft donor cells, sampled 360 days after TCRalphabeta/CD19-depleted stem cell transplant. The chain has TRBV12-3 or TRBV12-4 and TRBJ2-1; D possibly corresponds to TRBD1 (6 bases). The CDR3 sequence: CASSLSQGMESNEQFF. CDR3 sequence (DNA): TGTGCCAGCAGTTTATCACAGGGAATGGAGTCCAATGAGCAGTTCTTC.